These 7 T cell receptor beta chains were all obtained from the same sample, sequenced in a study of cytomegalovirus exposure and HLA in healthy donors. It was with 60 Vbeta and 13 Jbeta primers that the PCR ran. TCRdb's table, derived via immunoSEQ multiplex PCR, lists solely in-frame clones and lacks some. The sample contains 100,000 to 120,000 clones, 74% of which appear only once. Material for sequencing was PBMCs. Source of these receptors: a woman aged 40-49 years in good health and CMV-seropositive.

The chain recombines TRBV7-2 with TRBJ1-1, with 9 bases fitting TRBD1. The junction had 4 bases not matched to a gene; V was cut back by 5 bases and J by 6 bases. Germline V gives CDR1 SGHTA, CDR2 FQGNSA. The CDR3 covers 13 residues. The CDR3 is CASSLRQGAEAFF. In nucleotides, the CDR3 is TGTGCCAGCAGCCTCAGACAGGGGGCTGAAGCTTTCTTT.

The chain is built from TRBV29-1 and TRBJ1-1, with 7 positions matching TRBD1. The CDR3 runs to 15 residues. J gave up 0 bases and V 5 bases, and 9 bases lay outside the gene matches. The germline V gene has CDR1 SQVTM and CDR2 ANQGSEA. CDR3 nucleotides: TGCAGCGTTAAACAGGGGTGGGGGATGAACACTGAAGCTTTCTTT. Protein product: CSVKQGWGMNTEAFF.

This chain uses TRBV11-3 with TRBJ2-3, with 11 positions matching TRBD2. Germline CDR1 reads SGHNT; CDR2 reads YENEEA. Germline trimming cut 6 bases from V and 3 bases from J; bases unmatched to any gene: 5. This CDR3 is 15 amino acids long. Here the CDR3 reads CASSLAGGATDTQYF. The CDR3 coding sequence is TGTGCCAGCAGTCTAGCGGGAGGTGCGACAGATACGCAGTATTTT.

The chain joins TRBV6-1 to TRBJ2-7; tentative D call: TRBD1 (5 bases). Germline loops: CDR1 MNHNS, CDR2 SASEGT. The CDR3 length is 16 residues. The V end was cut by 1 base, the J end by 0 bases, with 13 bases between. CDR3 residues: CASSEDVGVGSYEQYF. The DNA of the CDR3 is TGTGCCAGCAGTGAAGACGTAGGGGTCGGCTCCTACGAGCAGTACTTC.

The gene calls are TRBV4-1 and TRBJ2-7; D is uncertain. Per the germline V gene, CDR1 is MGHRA and CDR2 is YSYEKL. This CDR3 contains 13 residues. V gave up 4 bases and J gave up 2 bases, with 9 bases separating them. The DNA for the CDR3 is TGCGCCAGCAGCCGAGTTGGAGCCTACGAGCAGTACTTC. Translation gives CASSRVGAYEQYF.

This sequence joins TRBV2 and TRBJ2-7; a weak D match, TRBD1 (6 bases). The ends were cut back, 6 bases at V and 4 bases at J, with 19 bases in the middle. Per the germline V gene, CDR1 is SNHLY and CDR2 is FYNNEI. The CDR3 has 15 amino acids. As DNA, the CDR3 is TGTGCCAGCAGCGCCAAACAAACAGGGTGGTACGAGCAGTACTTC. It yields the protein CASSAKQTGWYEQYF.

The CDR3 loop is CASSDSGGYNEQFF. CDR3 in DNA: TGTGCCAGCAGTGACTCGGGGGGCTACAATGAGCAGTTCTTC. This chain connects TRBV6-4 to TRBJ2-1, with a possible D match to TRBD2 (6 bases). This CDR3 comprises 14 residues. In germline, CDR1 is MRHNA, CDR2 SNTAGT. The ends were cut back, 0 bases at V and 3 bases at J, with 6 bases in the middle.